The next 19 T cell receptor beta chains were all read from a single sample in a study of PD-L1 blockade in urothelial cancer. The time point: pretreatment peripheral blood. Profiled with immunoSEQ multiplex PCR; TCRdb holds only in-frame clones, not every one. The sample has about 88,000 clones, more than 80% seen once. The sequencing used PBMCs, collected around atezolizumab (anti-PD-L1) treatment. The receptors shown here come from a woman aged 80 or older with urothelial cancer.

CDR3 protein: CASSYVGGGPPYEQYF. The CDR3 DNA sequence: TGTGCCAGCAGTTATGTGGGTGGGGGCCCCCCCTACGAGCAGTACTTC. V and J are TRBV6-6 and TRBJ2-7, with D maybe TRBD1 (6 bases). V lost 3 bases and J 2 bases, leaving 17 bases between the germline ends. The CDR3 totals 16 residues. Germline CDR1 and CDR2: MNHNY and SVGAGI (reference sequence).

Regarding this clone: Compared with germline, one end of the junction differs, possibly owing to a read error. The chain joins TRBV27 to TRBJ2-3; D perhaps matches TRBD2 (5 bases). Germline V CDR1 and CDR2: MNHEY, SMNVEV (reference sequence). This CDR3 is 14 amino acids long. The CDR3 region is CASSFWGAPEERAF. The DNA of the CDR3 is TGTGCCAGCAGTTTTTGGGGAGCCCCTGAGGAGAGGGCCTTT.

The chain joins TRBV7-3 to TRBJ2-1; 9 nucleotides align to TRBD2. Germline V lookup: CDR1 SGHTA, CDR2 FQGTGA. This CDR3 spans 15 amino acids. J lost 8 bases, V lost 1 base, and 6 bases had no gene match. The CDR3 DNA reads TGTGCCAGCAGCTTAAGACTAGCGGCTATCGATGAGCAGTTCTTC. Residues: CASSLRLAAIDEQFF.

This sequence joins TRBV11-2 and TRBJ2-1; TRBD2 aligns across 10 bases. The V gene's germline CDR1 is SGHAT and CDR2 FQNNGV. There are 16 residues in the CDR3. V lost 2 bases and J lost 4; bases outside the gene matches: 5. The CDR3 DNA sequence: TGTGCCAGCAGCTTACGTGTGACTAGCGGGTACAATGAGCAGTTCTTC. It is translated as CASSLRVTSGYNEQFF.

J is TRBJ1-1 and V is TRBV28; D is uncertain. V was pared by 2 bases and J by 6 bases, with 13 bases between. Germline CDR1 MDHEN, CDR2 SYDVKM. The CDR3 has 14 amino acids. CDR3 sequence: CASSLTLPGPEAFF. CDR3 bases: TGTGCCAGCAGTTTAACTCTGCCAGGTCCTGAAGCTTTCTTT.

The gene calls are TRBV27 and TRBJ2-7, with 8 nucleotides matching TRBD1. The CDR3 length is 13 residues. Germline values: CDR1 MNHEY, CDR2 SMNVEV (reference sequence). V lost 5 bases, J lost 5 bases, and 5 bases stayed unmatched. The chain's CDR3 is CASSPRTGNEQYF. DNA for the CDR3: TGTGCCAGCAGTCCCCGGACAGGGAACGAGCAGTACTTC.

V usage is TRBV30 and J usage is TRBJ1-1; 10 bases fit TRBD1. Germline CDR1 is GTSNPN and CDR2 is SVGIG (reference sequence). Trimming cost V 5 bases and J 3 bases; bases outside gene matches: 9. The CDR3 is made up of 15 amino acids. The CDR3 DNA reads as TGTGCCTGGTTTCCGGGACAGGGGTCGGACACTGAAGCTTTCTTT. The encoded protein is CAWFPGQGSDTEAFF.

V is TRBV6-6 and J is TRBJ1-3, with a possible D match to TRBD1 (6 bases). CDR3 length equals 15 residues. The V gene lost 5 bases and the J gene lost 0 bases, with 11 bases spanning the gap. Germline V gene sequence: CDR1 MNHNY, CDR2 SVGAGI (reference sequence). The CDR3 region is CASSADRSSGNTIYF. CDR3 nucleotides: TGTGCCAGCAGTGCCGACAGGAGCTCTGGAAACACCATATATTTT.

V and J are TRBV25-1 and TRBJ2-2, with a possible D match to TRBD1 (6 bases). The V end lost 5 bases, the J end lost 8 bases, and 12 bases lay between the germline ends. The germline CDR1 and CDR2 sequences are MGHDK and SYGVNS. The CDR3 is 13 residues long. CDR3 region: CASSIRTGGELFF. In nucleotides, the CDR3 is TGTGCCAGCAGTATAAGAACAGGGGGGGAGCTGTTTTTT.

This clone was found a few times. This chain connects TRBV28 to TRBJ2-7, with 12 bases identical to TRBD1. The germline V gene encodes CDR1 MDHEN and CDR2 SYDVKM. V gave up 6 bases and J gave up 3 bases; unmatched junction bases: 6. The CDR3 is made up of 15 amino acids. The CDR3 coding sequence is TGTGCCAGCAGACCTGGGACAGGGGGCCGCTACGAGCAGTACTTC. It is translated as CASRPGTGGRYEQYF.

The gene calls are TRBV6-5 and TRBJ1-2; D perhaps matches TRBD1 (6 bases). CDR1 is MNHEY, CDR2 SVGAGI, per germline. This CDR3 region has 13 residues. Trimming took 7 bases from V and 8 from J, leaving 17 bases between them. The CDR3 protein is CASTPQGFGGYTF. The CDR3 nucleotides are TGTGCCAGCACCCCACAGGGCTTCGGGGGCTACACCTTC.

The V gene is TRBV5-1, the J gene TRBJ2-7; D not certain. Per germline, CDR1 SGHRS and CDR2 YFSETQ. Trimming stripped 0 bases from V and 2 bases from J, with 9 bases between. The CDR3 runs to 14 residues. As DNA, the CDR3 is TGCGCCAGCAGCTTGGACTCCCGGGCCTACGAGCAGTACTTC. Protein: CASSLDSRAYEQYF. Complete variable domain (other parts from reference TRBV5-1 and TRBJ2-7): KAGVTQTPRYLIKTRGQQVTLSCSPISGHRSVSWYQQTPGQGLQFLFEYFSETQRNKGNFPGRFSGRQFSNSRSEMNVSTLELGDSALYLCASSLDSRAYEQYFGPGTRLTVT.

The chain links TRBV11-2 to TRBJ2-7, with a weak D call TRBD2 (6 bases). Trimming removed 7 bases from V and 7 bases from J, with 20 bases in between. CDR1 is SGHAT, CDR2 FQNNGV, per germline. This CDR3 contains 14 residues. CDR3 residues: CASTLDGEDSEQYF. The CDR3 nucleotides read TGTGCCAGCACCCTAGACGGGGAGGACTCAGAGCAGTACTTC.

J is TRBJ2-7 and V is TRBV7-8; the D gene is possibly TRBD2 (5 bases). The germline V gene encodes CDR1 SGHVS and CDR2 FQNEAQ. The germline V and J ends were trimmed by 2 bases and 5 bases, with 13 bases remaining between them. This CDR3 comprises 14 residues. The CDR3 protein is CASSLRVATHEQYF. CDR3 sequence (DNA): TGTGCCAGCAGCTTAAGGGTAGCGACTCACGAGCAGTACTTC. Together with reference TRBV7-8 and TRBJ2-7, the CDR3 gives the full variable domain: GAGVSQSPRYKVAKRGQDVALRCDPISGHVSLFWYQQALGQGPEFLTYFQNEAQLDKSGLPSDRFFAERPEGSVSTLKIQRTQQEDSAVYLCASSLRVATHEQYFGPGTRLTVT.

The rearrangement joins TRBV28 to TRBJ2-1; 9 nucleotides agree with TRBD1. The J segment lost 5 bases and the V segment lost 6 bases, leaving 8 bases of the junction unmatched. The CDR3 loop spans 15 amino acids. CDR1 and CDR2 (germline): MDHEN, SYDVKM. CDR3 DNA: TGTGCCAGCAGAAAACCGGGACAGGGCAACAATGAGCAGTTCTTC. Translation gives CASRKPGQGNNEQFF.

The V call is TRBV5-1, the J call TRBJ2-7; the match to TRBD2 covers 10 bases. CDR1 and CDR2 from the germline V gene are SGHRS and YFSETQ. There are 14 residues in the CDR3. V gave up 3 bases and J gave up 6 bases; unmatched junction bases: 6. The chain's CDR3 is CASSYPGTSAEQYF. Written as DNA, the CDR3 is TGCGCCAGCAGCTATCCCGGGACTAGCGCCGAGCAGTACTTC.

The V gene is TRBV6-1, the J gene TRBJ2-3, with D perhaps TRBD1 (5 bases). Looked up from germline, CDR1 is MNHNS and CDR2 is SASEGT. The CDR3 consists of 11 residues. V gave up 2 bases and J gave up 9 bases, with 6 bases separating them. This chain's CDR3 is CASSERGTQYF. CDR3 sequence (DNA): TGTGCCAGCAGTGAAAGGGGAACGCAGTATTTT.

The rearrangement joins TRBV6-1 to TRBJ1-1; D remains ambiguous. The CDR3 extends over 13 amino acids. Looked up from germline, CDR1 is MNHNS and CDR2 is SASEGT. V dropped 4 bases and J dropped 4 bases, with 10 bases sitting between them. The CDR3 loop is CASSGGWITEAFF. CDR3 bases: TGTGCCAGCAGTGGCGGTTGGATCACTGAAGCTTTCTTT.

V is TRBV11-3 and J is TRBJ1-1, with TRBD1 matching over 9 bases. The CDR3 loop spans 12 amino acids. Germline V lookup: CDR1 SGHNT, CDR2 YENEEA. The V gene end was trimmed by 4 bases and the J gene end by 12 bases; junction bases not matched to a gene: 6. The CDR3 here is CASSSTGGASFF. Written as DNA, the CDR3 is TGTGCCAGCAGCTCAACAGGGGGCGCATCTTTCTTT.